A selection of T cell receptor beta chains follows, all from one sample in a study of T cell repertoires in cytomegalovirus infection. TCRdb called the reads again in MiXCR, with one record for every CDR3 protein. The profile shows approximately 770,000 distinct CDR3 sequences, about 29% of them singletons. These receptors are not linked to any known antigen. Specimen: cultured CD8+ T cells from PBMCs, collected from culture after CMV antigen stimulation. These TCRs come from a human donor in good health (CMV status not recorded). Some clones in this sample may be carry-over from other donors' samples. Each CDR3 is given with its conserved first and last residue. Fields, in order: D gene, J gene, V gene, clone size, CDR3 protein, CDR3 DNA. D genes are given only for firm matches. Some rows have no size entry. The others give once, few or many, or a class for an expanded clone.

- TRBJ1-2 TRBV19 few CASSARGNYGYTF TGTGCCAGTAGTGCACGAGGAAACTATGGCTACACCTTC
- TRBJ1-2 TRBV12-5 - CASGLAPFYGYTF TGTGCTAGTGGTTTGGCGCCGTTCTATGGCTACACCTTC
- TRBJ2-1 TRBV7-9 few CASSHNRNEQFF TGTGCCAGCAGTCATAACAGAAATGAGCAGTTCTTC
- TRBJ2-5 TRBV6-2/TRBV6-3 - CASSLPAIAYQETQYF TGTGCCAGCAGTTTGCCGGCCATCGCGTACCAAGAGACCCAGTACTTC
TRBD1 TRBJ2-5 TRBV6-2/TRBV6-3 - CASRGRGQISETQYF TGTGCCAGCCGGGGAAGGGGACAGATTTCTGAGACCCAGTACTTC
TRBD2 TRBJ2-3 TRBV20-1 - CSAPGLAGADTQYF TGCAGTGCCCCGGGACTAGCGGGGGCGGATACGCAGTATTTT
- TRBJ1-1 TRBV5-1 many CASSPNEGPNAEAFF TGCGCCAGCAGCCCCAACGAGGGACCGAACGCTGAAGCTTTCTTT
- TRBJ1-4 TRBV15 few CATSREGRPNEKLFF TGTGCCACCAGCAGAGAAGGCAGGCCGAATGAAAAACTGTTTTTT
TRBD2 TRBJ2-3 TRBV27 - CASSSTSGGAVDTQYF TGTGCCAGCAGTTCGACTAGCGGGGGGGCCGTAGATACGCAGTATTTT
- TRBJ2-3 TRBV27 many CASSWYSSTDTQYF TGTGCCAGCAGTTGGTATTCTAGCACAGATACGCAGTATTTT
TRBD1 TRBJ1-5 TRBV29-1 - CSVGTGGNQPQHF TGCAGCGTGGGGACAGGGGGCAATCAGCCCCAGCATTTT
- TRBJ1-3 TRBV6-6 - CASSGFGREWTGNTIYF TGTGCCAGCAGTGGATTCGGCAGGGAATGGACTGGAAACACCATATATTTT
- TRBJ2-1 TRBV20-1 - CSARDRTSGWNEQFF TGCAGTGCTAGAGATCGCACATCCGGATGGAATGAGCAGTTCTTC
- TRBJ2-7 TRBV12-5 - CASGLSMTVAQYF TGTGCTAGTGGTTTAAGCATGACCGTTGCGCAGTACTTC
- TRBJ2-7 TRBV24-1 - CATSDGGDEQYF TGTGCCACCAGTGACGGGGGCGACGAGCAGTACTTC
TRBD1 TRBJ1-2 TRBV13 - CASSSRDRALFSNGYTF TGTGCCAGCAGCTCCCGGGACAGGGCGCTATTTTCTAATGGCTACACCTTC
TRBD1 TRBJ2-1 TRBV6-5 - CASSYSIPGQDNEQFF TGTGCCAGCAGTTACTCAATCCCGGGACAGGACAATGAGCAGTTCTTC
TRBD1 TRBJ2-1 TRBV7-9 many CASSQPGQGRHNEQFF TGTGCCAGCAGCCAACCGGGACAGGGAAGGCACAATGAGCAGTTCTTC
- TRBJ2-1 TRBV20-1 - CSKTLWRDHYPHNEQFF TGCAGTAAAACCCTCTGGCGAGACCATTACCCACACAATGAGCAGTTCTTC
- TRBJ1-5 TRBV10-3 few CAISEGTSNQPQHF TGTGCCATCAGTGAGGGGACGAGCAATCAGCCCCAGCATTTT
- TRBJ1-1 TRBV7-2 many CASSLWGQGIANTEAFF TGTGCCAGCAGCCTATGGGGGCAGGGGATTGCGAACACTGAAGCTTTCTTT
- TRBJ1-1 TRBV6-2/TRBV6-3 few CASRPVLSFPEAFF TGTGCCAGCAGACCTGTTTTAAGTTTTCCTGAAGCTTTCTTT
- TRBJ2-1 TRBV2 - CASPSPGTQYNEQFF TGTGCCAGTCCCTCCCCCGGGACACAGTACAATGAGCAGTTCTTC
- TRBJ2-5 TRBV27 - CASSLIPGREETQYF TGTGCCAGCAGTCTTATACCGGGGCGAGAAGAGACCCAGTACTTC
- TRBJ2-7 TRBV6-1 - CASSELQGSLWEQYF TGTGCCAGCAGTGAACTTCAAGGGAGTTTATGGGAGCAGTACTTC
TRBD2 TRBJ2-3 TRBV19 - CASSARRLAGGPDTQYF TGTGCCAGTAGTGCCCGTCGACTAGCGGGGGGGCCGGATACGCAGTATTTT
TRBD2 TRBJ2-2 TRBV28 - CASTPGLAGTGELFF TGTGCCAGCACCCCGGGACTAGCTGGAACCGGGGAGCTGTTTTTT
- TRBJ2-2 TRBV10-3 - CAIKTGITGELFF TGTGCCATCAAGACCGGGATCACCGGGGAGCTGTTTTTT
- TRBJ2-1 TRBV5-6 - CASSSSHNEQFF TGTGCCAGCAGCTCTTCCCACAATGAGCAGTTCTTC
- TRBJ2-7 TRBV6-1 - CASSEALYLGRSYEQYF TGTGCCAGCAGTGAAGCGCTGTATCTGGGACGGTCCTACGAGCAGTACTTC
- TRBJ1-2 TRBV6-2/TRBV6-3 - CASSYSTGPGYGYTF TGTGCCAGCAGTTACTCGACCGGCCCCGGCTATGGCTACACCTTC
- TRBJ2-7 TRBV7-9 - CASVGAQLYEQYF TGTGCCAGCGTTGGAGCGCAGCTATACGAGCAGTACTTC
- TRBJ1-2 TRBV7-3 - CASSAPPLGGAGGYTF TGTGCCAGCAGCGCCCCACCCTTGGGGGGCGCCGGCGGCTACACCTTC
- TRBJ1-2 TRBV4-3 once CASSQVRWGRYGYTF TGCGCCAGCAGCCAAGTTAGGTGGGGGCGGTATGGCTACACCTTC
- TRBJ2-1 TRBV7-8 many CASSGSGAPYNEQFF TGTGCCAGCAGCGGTTCAGGGGCCCCTTACAATGAGCAGTTCTTC
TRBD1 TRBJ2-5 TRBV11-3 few CASSPGTGGAVETQYF TGTGCCAGCAGCCCCGGGACAGGGGGCGCGGTGGAGACCCAGTACTTC
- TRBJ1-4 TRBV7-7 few CASSQTVGGNEKLFF TGTGCTAGCAGCCAGACCGTCGGGGGTAATGAAAAACTGTTTTTT
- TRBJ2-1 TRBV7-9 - CASSLLGDVAGDEQFF TGTGCCAGCAGTTTACTCGGGGACGTGGCCGGGGATGAGCAGTTCTTC
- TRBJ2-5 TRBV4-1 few CASSRILQETQYF TGCGCCAGCAGCCGGATACTCCAAGAGACCCAGTACTTC
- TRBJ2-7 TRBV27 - CASSLKALPYEQYF TGTGCCAGCAGTTTAAAGGCCCTACCTTACGAGCAGTACTTC
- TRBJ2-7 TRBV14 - CASRPGLAYEQYF TGTGCCAGCAGACCGGGACTTGCCTACGAGCAGTACTTC
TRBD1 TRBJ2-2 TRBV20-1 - CSAAHRGTNTGELFF TGCAGTGCGGCCCACAGGGGCACGAACACCGGGGAGCTGTTTTTT
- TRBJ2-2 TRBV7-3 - CASSSRGGTDFTGELFF TGTGCCAGCAGCTCAAGAGGGGGGACCGACTTCACCGGGGAGCTGTTTTTT
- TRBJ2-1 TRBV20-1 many CSARDPEVPYNEQFF TGCAGTGCTAGAGATCCGGAGGTCCCCTACAATGAGCAGTTCTTC
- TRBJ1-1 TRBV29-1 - CSVGRAGTNTEAFF TGCAGCGTTGGCCGAGCCGGGACGAACACTGAAGCTTTCTTT
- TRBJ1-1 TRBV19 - CASSRGEAFF TGTGCCAGTAGTAGGGGTGAAGCTTTCTTT
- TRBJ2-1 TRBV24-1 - CATIGQGGNEQFF TGTGCCACCATAGGTCAAGGGGGTAATGAGCAGTTCTTC
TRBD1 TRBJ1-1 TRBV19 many CASSSRTGYPDAFF TGTGCCAGTAGTAGTAGGACAGGCTACCCAGACGCTTTCTTT
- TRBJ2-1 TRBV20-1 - CSAPGLSYNEQFF TGCAGTGCACCGGGACTCTCCTACAATGAGCAGTTCTTC
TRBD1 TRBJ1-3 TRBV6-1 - CASTGQGSGNTIYF TGTGCCAGCACCGGACAGGGCTCTGGAAACACCATATATTTT
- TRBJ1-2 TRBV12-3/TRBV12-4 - CASSLEGSFHYGYTF TGTGCCAGCAGTTTAGAGGGCAGCTTCCACTATGGCTACACCTTC
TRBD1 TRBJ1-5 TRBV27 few CASSSGTGYSNQPQHF TGTGCCAGCAGTTCCGGGACAGGGTATAGCAATCAGCCCCAGCATTTT